This T cell receptor beta chain was captured by sequencing in a study of blood T cell repertoires in COVID-19. Study details: COVID-19 samples collected from the United States, Italy and Spain covered acute and convalescent phases.

TCRdb's copy holds only in-frame clones and misses some; the assay was immunoSEQ multiplex PCR. The sample consists of about 500,000 clones, approximately 86% of them appearing once. Looked up from germline, CDR1 is SGHRS and CDR2 is YFSETQ. The length of the CDR3 is 15 residues. Trimming shortened V by 0 bases and J by 1 base, and 10 bases separated the two germline ends. This receptor was identified in a woman between 18 and 29 years old who had recovered from COVID-19. Sequenced sample: PBMCs or T cells enriched from blood (not recorded which). The rearrangement links TRBV5-1 to TRBJ1-2; weak D call: TRBD1 (5 bases). The CDR3 is CASSLDQGLNYGYTF. CDR3 nucleotide sequence: TGCGCCAGCAGCTTGGACCAGGGACTTAACTATGGCTACACCTTC.